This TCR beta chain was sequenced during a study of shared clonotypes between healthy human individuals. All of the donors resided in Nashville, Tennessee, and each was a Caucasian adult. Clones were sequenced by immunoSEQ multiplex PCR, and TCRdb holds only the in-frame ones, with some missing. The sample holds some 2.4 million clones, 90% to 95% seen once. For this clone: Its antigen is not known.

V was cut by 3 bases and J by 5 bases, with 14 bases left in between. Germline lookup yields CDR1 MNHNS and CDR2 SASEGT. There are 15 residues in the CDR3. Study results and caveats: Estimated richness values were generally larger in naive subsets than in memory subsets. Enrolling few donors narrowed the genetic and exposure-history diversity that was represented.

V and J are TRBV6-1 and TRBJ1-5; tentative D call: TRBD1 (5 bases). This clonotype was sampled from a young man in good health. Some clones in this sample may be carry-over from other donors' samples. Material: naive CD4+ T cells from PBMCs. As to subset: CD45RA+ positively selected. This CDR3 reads CASSDRKRGDQPQHF. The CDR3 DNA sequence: TGTGCCAGCAGTGATAGGAAAAGGGGAGATCAGCCCCAGCATTTT.